Listed below are T cell receptor beta chains from one sample, sequenced in a study of T cells in Graves' hyperthyroidism and ophthalmopathy. TCRdb reprocessed the multiplex PCR reads with MiXCR, giving one entry per CDR3 protein. The sample lists around 290,000 distinct CDR3 sequences, roughly an eighth occurring once. The sample consisted of blood. The receptors come from a woman in her forties with Graves' hyperthyroidism. CDR3s leave out the opening cysteine and the closing phenylalanine or tryptophan. A D gene is named only where the DNA matches it firmly.

V: TRBV20-1
D: TRBD2
CDR3: SAIVGGGGGDTQY

V: TRBV30
D: TRBD2
CDR3: AWTSIAGTQY

V: TRBV18
D: NA
CDR3: ASSPRDIRTAGNTIY

V: TRBV2
D: NA
CDR3: ASSEARGGGNTIY

V: TRBV20-1
D: NA
CDR3: SARAQTGLEQY

V: TRBV6-6
D: TRBD2
CDR3: ASSYSGTSGRYHEQY

V: TRBV28
D: TRBD2
CDR3: ASSSTSDTTDTQY

V: TRBV7-6
D: TRBD2
CDR3: ASSPSRGLAVVYEQY

V: TRBV5-1
D: NA
CDR3: ASRMNHRDTEAF

V: TRBV5-6
D: TRBD1
CDR3: ASSLFDRVRSPLH

V: TRBV5-1
D: NA
CDR3: ASSEQGWTTEAF

V: TRBV7-2
D: TRBD2
CDR3: ASSMTSGRGDEQF

V: TRBV15
D: NA
CDR3: ATSRGSVVDEQF

V: TRBV24-1
D: TRBD1
CDR3: ATSDLVTGGFGNTGELF

V: TRBV4-1
D: NA
CDR3: ASSQDRAVLAKNIQY

V: TRBV28
D: NA
CDR3: ASTFGVSTEAF

V: TRBV6-1
D: NA
CDR3: ASAENEKLF

V: TRBV15
D: TRBD2
CDR3: ATSRDGTSGNEQY

V: TRBV5-5
D: NA
CDR3: ASSPIVGGETQY

V: TRBV11-2
D: NA
CDR3: ASSIWGNEQY

V: TRBV7-6
D: NA
CDR3: ASSLSGEGNTIY

V: TRBV2
D: NA
CDR3: ASRGHGNAAEAF

V: TRBV2
D: TRBD2
CDR3: ASSARTSDTDTQY

V: TRBV2
D: NA
CDR3: ASSDAGNYQPQH

V: TRBV20-1
D: NA
CDR3: SAARAPGETQY

V: TRBV18
D: NA
CDR3: ASSQTRGNTRGYT